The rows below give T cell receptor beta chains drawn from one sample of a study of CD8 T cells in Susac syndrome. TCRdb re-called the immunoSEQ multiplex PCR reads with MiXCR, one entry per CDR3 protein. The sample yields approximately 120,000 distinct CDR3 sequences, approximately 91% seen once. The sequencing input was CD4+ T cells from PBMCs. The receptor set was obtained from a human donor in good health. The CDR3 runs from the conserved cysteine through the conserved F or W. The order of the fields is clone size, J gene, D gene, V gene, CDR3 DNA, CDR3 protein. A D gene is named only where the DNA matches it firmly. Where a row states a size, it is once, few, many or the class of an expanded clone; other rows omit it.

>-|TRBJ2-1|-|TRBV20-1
TGCAGTGCTAGATCAGACATAAGCTCCTACAATGAGCAGTTCTTC
CSARSDISSYNEQFF
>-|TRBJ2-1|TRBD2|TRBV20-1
TGCAGTGCTGAATCTAGCGGGAAATCCTCCAATGAGCAGTTCTTC
CSAESSGKSSNEQFF
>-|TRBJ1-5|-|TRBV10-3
TGTGCCATCAGTGAGGTACAGGGTGTGGATCAGCCCCAGCATTTT
CAISEVQGVDQPQHF
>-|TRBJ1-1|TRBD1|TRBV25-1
TGTGCCAGCCAACAGGGGGCTGAAGCTTTCTTT
CASQQGAEAFF
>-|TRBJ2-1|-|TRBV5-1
TGCGCCAGCAGCTCTTTAATAGGGGGTGAGCAGTTCTTC
CASSSLIGGEQFF
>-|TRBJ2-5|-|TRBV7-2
TGTGCCAGCAGCTTTGGATCCCTTTATGAGACCCAGTACTTC
CASSFGSLYETQYF
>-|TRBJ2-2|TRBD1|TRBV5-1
TGCGCCAGCACTTGGGACAGGGCTGGCGGGGAGCTGTTTTTT
CASTWDRAGGELFF
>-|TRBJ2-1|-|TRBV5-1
TGCGCCAGCAGCCTGAACCCCTTAGTCAATGAGCAGTTCTTC
CASSLNPLVNEQFF
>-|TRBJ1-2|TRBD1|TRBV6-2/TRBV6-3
TGTGCCAGCAGACCCGGGACAGCCAACTATGGCTACACCTTC
CASRPGTANYGYTF
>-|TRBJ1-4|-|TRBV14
TGTGCCAGCAGCCAAGAGAGGAATCGCCGCGTTAATGAAAAACTGTTTTTT
CASSQERNRRVNEKLFF
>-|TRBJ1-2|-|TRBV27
TGTGCCAGCAGTTTAGACCTTCAGGGGAGAGGCTACACCTTC
CASSLDLQGRGYTF
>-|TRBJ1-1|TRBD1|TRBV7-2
TGTGCCAGCAGCTTAAAGCAGGGGGGCACTGAAGCTTTCTTT
CASSLKQGGTEAFF
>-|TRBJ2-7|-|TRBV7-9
TGTGCCAGCAGCCGGACCGTATCCTACGAGCAGTACTTC
CASSRTVSYEQYF
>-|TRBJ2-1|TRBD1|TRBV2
TGTGCCAGCAGTGGGGGACAGGTCTGGAAGTTCTTC
CASSGGQVWKFF
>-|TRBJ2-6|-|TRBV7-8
TGTGCCAGCAGGGGCCTTTTCGCCCCCGGGGCCAACGTCCTGACTTTC
CASRGLFAPGANVLTF
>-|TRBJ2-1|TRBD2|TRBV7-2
TGTGCCAGCAGCTTTGCGGGGGGGGTCAATGAGCAGTTCTTC
CASSFAGGVNEQFF
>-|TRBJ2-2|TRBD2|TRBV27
TGTGCCAGCAGTCCACTAGCGGGAGTCTATAACGGGGAGCTGTTTTTT
CASSPLAGVYNGELFF
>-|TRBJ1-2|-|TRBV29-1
TGCAGCGTGGGGGGTCGCGGATATGGCTACACCTTC
CSVGGRGYGYTF
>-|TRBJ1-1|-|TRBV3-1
TGTGCCAGCAGCCAAGAAGGTGGGGGGGGGCGAGCTTTCTTT
CASSQEGGGGRAFF
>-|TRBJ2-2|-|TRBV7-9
TGTGCCAGCAGCCCACCCCGGAGGACCGGGGAGCTGTTTTTT
CASSPPRRTGELFF
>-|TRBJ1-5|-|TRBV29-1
TGCAGCGTTTCTTTGGGTACGCGGCCCCAGCATTTT
CSVSLGTRPQHF
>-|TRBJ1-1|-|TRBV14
TGTGCCAGCAGCCACGGGAGGAGTATGAACACTGAAGCTTTCTTT
CASSHGRSMNTEAFF
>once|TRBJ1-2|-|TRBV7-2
TGTGCCAGCAGCTCAAGGGTGGGCGCCGGGTATGGCTACACCTTC
CASSSRVGAGYGYTF